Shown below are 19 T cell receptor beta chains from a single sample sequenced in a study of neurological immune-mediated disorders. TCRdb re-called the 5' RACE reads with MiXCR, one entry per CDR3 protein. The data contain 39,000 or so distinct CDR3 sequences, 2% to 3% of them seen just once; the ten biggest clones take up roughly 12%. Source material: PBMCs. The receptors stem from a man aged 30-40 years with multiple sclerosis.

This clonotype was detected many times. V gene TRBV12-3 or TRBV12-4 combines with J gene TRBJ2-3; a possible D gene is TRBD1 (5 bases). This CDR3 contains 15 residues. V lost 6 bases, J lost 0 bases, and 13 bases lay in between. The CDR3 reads CASRPPQGSTDTQYF. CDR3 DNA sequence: TGTGCCAGCAGACCCCCTCAGGGAAGCACAGATACGCAGTATTTT.

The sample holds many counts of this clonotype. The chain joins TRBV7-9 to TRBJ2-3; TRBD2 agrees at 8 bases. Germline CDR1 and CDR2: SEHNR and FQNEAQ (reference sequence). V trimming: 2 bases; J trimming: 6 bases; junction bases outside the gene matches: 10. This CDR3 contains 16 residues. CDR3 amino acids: CASSLTAGAPGDTQYF. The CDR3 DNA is TGTGCCAGCAGCTTAACAGCGGGGGCTCCTGGGGATACGCAGTATTTT. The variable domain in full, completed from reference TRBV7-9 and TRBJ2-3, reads DTGVSQNPRHKITKRGQNVTFRCDPISEHNRLYWYRQTLGQGPEFLTYFQNEAQLEKSRLLSDRFSAERPKGSFSTLEIQRTEQGDSAMYLCASSLTAGAPGDTQYFGPGTRLTVL.

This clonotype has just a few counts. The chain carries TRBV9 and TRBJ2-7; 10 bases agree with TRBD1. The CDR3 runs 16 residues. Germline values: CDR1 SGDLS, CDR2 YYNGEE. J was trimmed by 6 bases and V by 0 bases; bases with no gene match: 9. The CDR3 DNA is TGTGCCAGCAGCGTAGACCCCGGACAGGGGGGCGGCGAGCAGTACTTC. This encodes CASSVDPGQGGGEQYF.

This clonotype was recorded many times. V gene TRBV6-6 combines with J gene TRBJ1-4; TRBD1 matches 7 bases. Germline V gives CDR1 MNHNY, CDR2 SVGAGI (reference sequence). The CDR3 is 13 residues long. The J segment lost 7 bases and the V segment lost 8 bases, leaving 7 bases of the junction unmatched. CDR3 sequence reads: CASHPAGGEKLFF. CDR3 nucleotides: TGTGCCAGCCACCCGGCAGGGGGTGAAAAACTGTTTTTT.

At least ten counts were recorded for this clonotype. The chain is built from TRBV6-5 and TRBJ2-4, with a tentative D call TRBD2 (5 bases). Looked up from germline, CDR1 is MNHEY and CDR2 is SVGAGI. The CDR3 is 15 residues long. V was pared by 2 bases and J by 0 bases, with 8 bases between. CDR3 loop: CASSYGEIAKNIQYF. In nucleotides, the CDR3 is TGTGCCAGCAGTTACGGGGAGATAGCCAAAAACATTCAGTACTTC.

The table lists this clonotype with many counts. The CDR3 DNA reads TGTGCCAGCAGTTTCCAAGGAGACACCTACGAGCAGTACTTC. It encodes CASSFQGDTYEQYF. V gene TRBV12-3 or TRBV12-4 combines with J gene TRBJ2-7, with unresolved D. This CDR3 is 14 amino acids long. V was cut by 3 bases and J by 2 bases, with 11 bases left in between.

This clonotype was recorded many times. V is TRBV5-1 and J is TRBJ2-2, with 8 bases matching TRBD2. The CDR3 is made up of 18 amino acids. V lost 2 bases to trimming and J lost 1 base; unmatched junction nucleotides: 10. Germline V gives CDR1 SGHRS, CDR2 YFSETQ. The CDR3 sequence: CASSFETGGPRNTGELFF. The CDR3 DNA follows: TGCGCCAGCAGCTTCGAGACGGGAGGGCCACGGAACACCGGGGAGCTGTTTTTT.

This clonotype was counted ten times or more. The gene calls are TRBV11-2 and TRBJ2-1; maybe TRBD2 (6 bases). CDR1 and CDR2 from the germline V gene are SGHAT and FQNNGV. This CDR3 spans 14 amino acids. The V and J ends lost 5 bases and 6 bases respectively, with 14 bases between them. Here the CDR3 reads CASSLRERFNEQFF. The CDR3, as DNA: TGTGCCAGCAGCCTCCGGGAGAGGTTCAATGAGCAGTTCTTC.

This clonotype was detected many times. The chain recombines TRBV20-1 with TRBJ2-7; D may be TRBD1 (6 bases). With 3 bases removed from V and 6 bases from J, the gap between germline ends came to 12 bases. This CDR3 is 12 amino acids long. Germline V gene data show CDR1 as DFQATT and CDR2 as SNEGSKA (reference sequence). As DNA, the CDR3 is TGCAGTGCTAGTTTGTGGGGGCCCGAGCAGTACTTC. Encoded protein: CSASLWGPEQYF.

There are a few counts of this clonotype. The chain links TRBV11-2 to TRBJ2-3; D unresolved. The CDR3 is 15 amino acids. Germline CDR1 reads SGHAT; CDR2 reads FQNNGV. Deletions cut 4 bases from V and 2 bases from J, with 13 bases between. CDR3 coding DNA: TGTGCCAGCAGCTACTATTGGCGTGACACAGATACGCAGTATTTT. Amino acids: CASSYYWRDTDTQYF.

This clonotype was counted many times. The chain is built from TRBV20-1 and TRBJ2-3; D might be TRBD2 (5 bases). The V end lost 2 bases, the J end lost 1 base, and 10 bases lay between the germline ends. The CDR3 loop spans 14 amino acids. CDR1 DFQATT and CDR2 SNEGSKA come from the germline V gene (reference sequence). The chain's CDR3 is CSARTLRGTDTQYF. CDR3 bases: TGCAGTGCTAGAACCCTGCGGGGCACAGATACGCAGTATTTT.

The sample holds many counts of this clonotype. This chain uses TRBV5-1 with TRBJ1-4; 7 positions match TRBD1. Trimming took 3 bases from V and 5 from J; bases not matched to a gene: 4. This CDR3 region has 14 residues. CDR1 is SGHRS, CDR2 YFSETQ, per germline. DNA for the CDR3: TGCGCCAGCAGCTGGGGACAGCCGAATGAAAAACTGTTTTTT. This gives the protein CASSWGQPNEKLFF.

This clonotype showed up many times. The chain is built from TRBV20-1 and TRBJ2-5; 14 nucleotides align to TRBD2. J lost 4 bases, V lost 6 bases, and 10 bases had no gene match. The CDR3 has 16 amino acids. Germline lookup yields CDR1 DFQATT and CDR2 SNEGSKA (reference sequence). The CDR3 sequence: CSAPGLAGVGLETQYF. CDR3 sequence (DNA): TGCAGTGCCCCGGGACTAGCGGGAGTGGGTTTAGAGACCCAGTACTTC.

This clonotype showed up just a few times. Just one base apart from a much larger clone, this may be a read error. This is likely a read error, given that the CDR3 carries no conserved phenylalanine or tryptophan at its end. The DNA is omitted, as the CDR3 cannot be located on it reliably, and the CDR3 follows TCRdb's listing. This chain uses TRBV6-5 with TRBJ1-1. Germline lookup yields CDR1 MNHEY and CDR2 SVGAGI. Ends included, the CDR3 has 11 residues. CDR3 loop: CASSYSTETFC.

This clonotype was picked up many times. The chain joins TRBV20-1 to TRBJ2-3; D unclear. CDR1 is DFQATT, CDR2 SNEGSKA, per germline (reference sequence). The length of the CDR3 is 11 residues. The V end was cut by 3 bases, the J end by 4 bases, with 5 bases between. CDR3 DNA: TGCAGTGCTAGCAGGTCAGATACGCAGTATTTT. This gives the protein CSASRSDTQYF.

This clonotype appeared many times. This chain's CDR3 is CSPESGSRSYEQYF. In DNA, the CDR3 is TGCAGTCCCGAGAGCGGGAGTAGGTCCTACGAGCAGTACTTC. The chain uses TRBV20-1 and TRBJ2-7, with 8 bases matching TRBD2. From germline, CDR1 is DFQATT and CDR2 SNEGSKA (reference sequence). The trim removed 8 bases at V and 1 base at J, leaving 10 bases unmatched. The CDR3 contains 14 residues.

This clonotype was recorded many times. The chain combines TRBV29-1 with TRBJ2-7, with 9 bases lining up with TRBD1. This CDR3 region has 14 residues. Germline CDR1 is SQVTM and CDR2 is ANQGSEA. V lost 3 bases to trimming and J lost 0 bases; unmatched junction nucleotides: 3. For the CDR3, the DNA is TGCAGCGTTGAGGACAGGGGTCGCTCCTACGAGCAGTACTTC. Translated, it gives CSVEDRGRSYEQYF.

The CDR3 is CSVTTGPAGEQYF. CDR3 nucleotides: TGCAGCGTTACGACAGGACCGGCGGGCGAGCAGTACTTC. The chain combines TRBV29-1 with TRBJ2-7; maybe TRBD1 (6 bases). This CDR3 is 13 amino acids long. Germline CDR1 reads SQVTM; CDR2 reads ANQGSEA. The germline V and J ends were trimmed by 5 bases and 6 bases, with 17 bases remaining between them.

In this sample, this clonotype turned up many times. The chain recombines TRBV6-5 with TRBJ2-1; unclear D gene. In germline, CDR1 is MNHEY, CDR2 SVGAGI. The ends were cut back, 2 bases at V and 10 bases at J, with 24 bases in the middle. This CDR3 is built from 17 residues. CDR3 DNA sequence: TGTGCCAGCAGTTACCCGTCCCTTCCCTGCCTGAGCCGGGAGCAGTTCTTC. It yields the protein CASSYPSLPCLSREQFF.